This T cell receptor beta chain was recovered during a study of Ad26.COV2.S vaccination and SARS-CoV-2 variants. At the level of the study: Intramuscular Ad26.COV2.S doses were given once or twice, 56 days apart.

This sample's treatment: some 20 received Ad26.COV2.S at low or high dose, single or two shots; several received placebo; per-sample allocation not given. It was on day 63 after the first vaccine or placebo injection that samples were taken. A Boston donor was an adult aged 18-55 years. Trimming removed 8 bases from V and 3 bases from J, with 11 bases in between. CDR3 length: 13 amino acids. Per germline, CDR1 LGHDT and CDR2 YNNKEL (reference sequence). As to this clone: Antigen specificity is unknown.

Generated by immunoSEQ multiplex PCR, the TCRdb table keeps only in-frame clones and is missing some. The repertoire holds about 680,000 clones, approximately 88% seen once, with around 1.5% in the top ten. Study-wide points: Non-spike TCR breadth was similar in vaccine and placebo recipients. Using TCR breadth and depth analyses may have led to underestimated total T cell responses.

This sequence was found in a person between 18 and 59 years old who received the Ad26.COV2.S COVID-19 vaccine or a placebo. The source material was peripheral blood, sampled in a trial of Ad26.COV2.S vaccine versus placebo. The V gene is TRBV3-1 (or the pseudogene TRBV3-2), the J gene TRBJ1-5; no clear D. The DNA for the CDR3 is TGTGCCAGCGGATATGATTACAATCAGCCCCAGCATTTT. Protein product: CASGYDYNQPQHF.